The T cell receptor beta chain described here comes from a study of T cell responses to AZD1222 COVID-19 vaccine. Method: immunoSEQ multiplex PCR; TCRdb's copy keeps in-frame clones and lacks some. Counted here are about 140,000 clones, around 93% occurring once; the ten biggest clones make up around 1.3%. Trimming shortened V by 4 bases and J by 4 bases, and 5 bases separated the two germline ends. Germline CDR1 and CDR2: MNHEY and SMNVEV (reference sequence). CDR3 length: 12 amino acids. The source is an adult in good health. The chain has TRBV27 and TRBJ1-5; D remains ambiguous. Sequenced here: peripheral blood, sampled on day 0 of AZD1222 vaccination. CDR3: CASSSHNQPQHF. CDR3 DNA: TGTGCCAGCAGTTCGCATAATCAGCCCCAGCATTTT.